The rows below give T cell receptor beta chains drawn from one sample of a study of blood T cell repertoires in COVID-19. Generated by immunoSEQ multiplex PCR, the TCRdb table keeps only in-frame clones and is missing some. The data show fewer than 250,000 clones, about four fifths seen once. The sample consisted of peripheral blood. These receptors were taken from a man over 45 with acute or convalescent COVID-19. Each CDR3 is given with its conserved first and last residue. D genes are given only for firm matches. Clone size appears in some rows only: once, few, many, or a class for an expanded clone.

j_call d_call v_call clone_size cdr3_aa cdr3_nt
TRBJ2-2 - TRBV7-9 - CASRQFPGQRYTGELFF TGTGCCAGCAGACAATTTCCGGGACAAAGATACACCGGGGAGCTGTTTTTT
TRBJ1-1 - TRBV27 - CATSRGGPTEAFF TGTGCCACCTCTCGGGGGGGGCCTACTGAAGCTTTCTTT
TRBJ2-1 TRBD2 TRBV7-2 - CASPRTRNNEQFF TGTGCCAGCCCAAGGACTAGAAACAATGAGCAGTTCTTC
TRBJ1-5 TRBD1 TRBV27 - CASSLGRQGSGQPQHF TGTGCCAGCAGTTTAGGGAGACAGGGTTCAGGTCAGCCCCAGCATTTT
TRBJ2-7 TRBD2 TRBV7-9 - CASSPGPSGLYEQYF TGTGCCAGCAGCCCCGGGCCTAGCGGGCTCTACGAGCAGTACTTC
TRBJ2-1 - TRBV19 - CASSMGQSYNEQFF TGTGCCAGTAGTATGGGGCAGTCCTACAATGAGCAGTTCTTC
TRBJ1-2 - TRBV4-1 - CASSQEGRQAYGYTF TGCGCCAGCAGCCAAGAGGGCAGGCAGGCGTATGGCTACACCTTC
TRBJ2-7 TRBD1 TRBV2 once CASSATGVNEQYF TGTGCCAGCAGCGCGACAGGGGTCAACGAGCAGTACTTC
TRBJ1-6 TRBD1 TRBV4-1 - CASSHPWGAGGRRSYNSPLHF TGCGCCAGCAGCCATCCGTGGGGGGCAGGGGGAAGACGCTCCTATAATTCACCCCTCCACTTT
TRBJ2-1 TRBD2 TRBV4-1 - CASSRRSEIGTSGSDEQFF TGCGCCAGCAGCCGCCGATCCGAAATAGGGACTAGCGGGAGTGATGAGCAGTTCTTC
TRBJ2-2 TRBD1 TRBV6-5 many CASSYHRTGNTGELFF TGTGCCAGCAGTTATCATCGGACAGGGAACACCGGGGAGCTGTTTTTT
TRBJ1-5 TRBD1 TRBV27 - CASSYKQGWNQPQHF TGTGCCAGCAGTTATAAACAGGGGTGGAATCAGCCCCAGCATTTT
TRBJ1-5 - TRBV6-5 - CASSSGRGSQPQHF TGTGCCAGCAGCTCCGGCCGGGGAAGTCAGCCCCAGCATTTT
TRBJ2-3 TRBD2 TRBV11-2 - CASRHRLAGETDTQYF TGTGCCAGCAGGCATAGACTAGCGGGAGAAACAGATACGCAGTATTTT
TRBJ2-2 - TRBV19 - CASHLSGVNTGELFF TGTGCCAGCCACCTGAGCGGAGTGAACACCGGGGAGCTGTTTTTT
TRBJ1-1 - TRBV30 - CAWIQTGHEAFF TGTGCCTGGATCCAGACAGGTCATGAAGCTTTCTTT
TRBJ1-6 - TRBV11-2 - CASSLRSGYGSPLHF TGTGCCAGCAGTCTTAGGTCGGGGTATGGTTCACCCCTCCACTTT
TRBJ1-5 TRBD1 TRBV5-1 - CASSLEGGWSNQPQHF TGCGCCAGCAGCTTGGAAGGGGGCTGGAGCAATCAGCCCCAGCATTTT
TRBJ2-7 TRBD1 TRBV28 - CASYRQGFLSYEQYF TGTGCCAGCTACAGACAGGGATTCTTGTCCTACGAGCAGTACTTC
TRBJ1-5 - TRBV4-2 - CASSNIGRGNQPQHF TGTGCCAGCTCTAACATCGGAAGGGGAAATCAGCCCCAGCATTTT
TRBJ1-1 - TRBV5-8 - CASSHWGGAGVVNTEAFF TGTGCCAGCAGCCACTGGGGGGGCGCTGGGGTTGTGAACACTGAAGCTTTCTTT
TRBJ1-5 TRBD1 TRBV7-9 - CASSSDNQGAGSQPQHF TGTGCCAGCAGCTCAGACAACCAGGGGGCCGGGAGTCAGCCCCAGCATTTT